The T cell receptor beta chain described here comes from a study of identical twins. Per the germline V gene, CDR1 is DFQATT and CDR2 is SNEGSKA (reference sequence). The CDR3 runs 13 residues. The V end was cut by 3 bases, the J end by 3 bases, with 12 bases between. In its sample, this clonotype was seen a few times. Each CDR3 protein is one row after TCRdb ran MiXCR on the 5' RACE reads. Here the sample spans 1,800,000 or so distinct CDR3 sequences, around 33% being singletons. The TCR sequence derives from a newborn girl in good health. The sample was cord blood. V usage is TRBV20-1 and J usage is TRBJ2-7, with D uncertain. As DNA, the CDR3 is TGCAGTGCTAGTGGGCTAGGCTTCTACGAGCAGTACTTC. This gives the protein CSASGLGFYEQYF.